Below, 31 T cell receptor beta chains from the same sample are listed, as sequenced in a study of T cells expressing NK-cell markers. TCRdb re-called the 5' RACE reads and catalogs CDR3 proteins one per entry, DNA excluded. The sample holds fewer than 400,000 distinct CDR3 sequences. The specimen sequenced was blood T cells: a sorted CD56 or NKG2C T cell subset, CD4+ or CD8+ T cells, or bulk PBMC T cells (not recorded which). Every receptor here comes from a woman aged 50 to 60 in good health.

The chain recombines TRBV9 with TRBJ2-3; TCRdb calls TRBD2, which cannot be checked without DNA. Germline V CDR1 and CDR2: SGDLS, YYNGEE. CDR3 length equals 19 residues. The CDR3 sequence is CASSVERIGASGSKDTQYF. Complete variable domain (other parts from reference TRBV9 and TRBJ2-3): DSGVTQTPKHLITATGQRVTLRCSPRSGDLSVYWYQQSLDQGLQFLIQYYNGEERAKGNILERFSAQQFPDLHSELNLSSLELGDSALYFCASSVERIGASGSKDTQYFGPGTRLTVL.

The V call is TRBV9, the J call TRBJ2-7; the TRBD2 assignment by TCRdb is unverifiable without DNA. The CDR3 totals 15 residues. Germline V gene data show CDR1 as SGDLS and CDR2 as YYNGEE. The CDR3 here is CASSLGVLPFYEQYF.

V usage is TRBV24-1 and J usage is TRBJ2-1; the D call from TCRdb, TRBD1, cannot be confirmed without DNA. The CDR3 is 15 amino acids. CDR1 is KGHDR, CDR2 SFDVKD, per germline. The CDR3 is CATSDPREFSNEQFF.

V gene TRBV6-5 combines with J gene TRBJ1-2; the TCRdb call, TRBD1, lacks DNA for checking. Per germline, CDR1 MNHEY and CDR2 SVGAGI. There are 16 residues in the CDR3. The CDR3 loop reads CASRQATGLGNYGYTF.

This rearrangement joins TRBV14 to TRBJ1-6. CDR3 size: 13 residues. Germline CDR1 and CDR2: SGHDN and FVKESK. CDR3 loop: CASSLTGESPLHF.

CDR3 amino acids: CASSQALEIQANEQYF. The chain uses TRBV4-1 and TRBJ2-7. From germline, CDR1 is MGHRA and CDR2 YSYEKL. The CDR3 runs to 16 residues.

This sequence joins TRBV5-1 and TRBJ2-7. This CDR3 is 16 amino acids long. The V gene's germline CDR1 is SGHRS and CDR2 YFSETQ. The CDR3 sequence is CASSLRFTDRTYEQYF.

V and J are TRBV6-1 and TRBJ1-6. CDR1 is MNHNS, CDR2 SASEGT, per germline. The CDR3 length is 17 residues. The CDR3 loop is CASSELRRSAYPSPLHF.

The J gene is TRBJ1-5, the V gene TRBV3-1. CDR3 length equals 13 residues. The germline CDR1 and CDR2 sequences are LGHDT and YNNKEL (reference sequence). The CDR3 is CASSQEPEKPQHF. The complete variable domain, with remaining parts taken from reference TRBV3-1 and TRBJ1-5, reads DTAVSQTPKYLVTQMGNDKSIKCEQNLGHDTMYWYKQDSKKFLKIMFSYNNKELIINETVPNRFSPKSPDKAHLNLHINSLELGDSAVYFCASSQEPEKPQHFGDGTRLSIL.

The rearrangement joins TRBV10-3 to TRBJ2-1; absent DNA, TCRdb's TRBD2 call cannot be checked. Looked up from germline, CDR1 is ENHRY and CDR2 is SYGVKD. The CDR3 is made up of 16 amino acids. CDR3 loop: CAISETSGINYNEQFF.

The V call is TRBV10-3, the J call TRBJ2-2; TCRdb designates TRBD1, a call that cannot be tested without DNA. The CDR3 totals 14 residues. Per the germline V gene, CDR1 is ENHRY and CDR2 is SYGVKD. The CDR3 sequence: CAISVAGQTGELFF.

The gene calls are TRBV6-5 and TRBJ2-5; TCRdb's assignment of TRBD1 cannot be checked, as there is no DNA. CDR3 length equals 14 residues. Per germline, CDR1 MNHEY and CDR2 SVGAGI. CDR3 in amino acids: CASSPTGGEKAQYF.

This chain uses TRBV27 with TRBJ2-7; as DNA is missing, the TRBD1 call by TCRdb cannot be tested. This CDR3 contains 14 residues. The germline V gene has CDR1 MNHEY and CDR2 SMNVEV (reference sequence). This chain's CDR3 is CASSLSRQGHEQYF.

The V and J genes are TRBV24-1 and TRBJ2-2. Germline V lookup: CDR1 KGHDR, CDR2 SFDVKD. The CDR3 consists of 15 residues. CDR3 protein: CATSDTGRNTGELFF.

V and J are TRBV12-3 or TRBV12-4 and TRBJ2-1; the D call of TRBD2 rests on TCRdb alone, since no DNA is present to check it. The CDR3 contains 16 residues. The chain's CDR3 is CASSLSLPGLAGRKFF.

The chain has TRBV3-1 and TRBJ1-2; TCRdb's D gene call, TRBD1, goes unchecked for lack of DNA. The CDR3 is made up of 12 amino acids. The germline CDR1 and CDR2 sequences are LGHDT and YNNKEL (reference sequence). This CDR3 reads CASSQQGWGYTF.

This chain connects TRBV5-1 to TRBJ2-3; TCRdb names TRBD1, which stays unverified in the absence of DNA. The CDR3 sequence is 14 residues long. CDR1 is SGHRS and CDR2 is YFSETQ in the germline V gene. The CDR3 region is CASRTGGRTDTQYF.

The chain has TRBV29-1 and TRBJ2-1; with no DNA, the TCRdb D assignment of TRBD2 cannot be verified. CDR1 and CDR2 (germline): SQVTM, ANQGSEA. This CDR3 has 17 amino acids. The CDR3 loop reads CSVEVAGGPLKDQEQFF.

The genes are TRBV5-1 and TRBJ2-1; TCRdb designates TRBD2, a call that cannot be tested without DNA. This CDR3 has 15 amino acids. Germline lookup yields CDR1 SGHRS and CDR2 YFSETQ. CDR3 loop: CASSLGLAGLGEQFF. Complete variable domain (other parts from reference TRBV5-1 and TRBJ2-1): KAGVTQTPRYLIKTRGQQVTLSCSPISGHRSVSWYQQTPGQGLQFLFEYFSETQRNKGNFPGRFSGRQFSNSRSEMNVSTLELGDSALYLCASSLGLAGLGEQFFGPGTRLTVL.

CDR3 sequence: CASSGQGGEQFF. The chain has TRBV5-1 and TRBJ2-1; the TCRdb D gene call, TRBD1, has no DNA to confirm it. Germline CDR1 is SGHRS and CDR2 is YFSETQ. CDR3 length: 12 amino acids.

V gene TRBV5-1 combines with J gene TRBJ2-1; lacking DNA, the TRBD2 call made by TCRdb goes unchecked. Looked up from germline, CDR1 is SGHRS and CDR2 is YFSETQ. The CDR3 runs 15 residues. The CDR3 is CASRWGLHTNNEQFF.

This chain joins TRBV5-1 and TRBJ2-3; TCRdb gives TRBD2 as the D gene, but with no DNA this cannot be confirmed. The germline V gene has CDR1 SGHRS and CDR2 YFSETQ. The CDR3 covers 15 residues. This CDR3 reads CASSLDGRAGDTQYF.

The rearrangement joins TRBV6-2 or TRBV6-3 to TRBJ2-1; checking the TCRdb D call of TRBD1 is not possible without DNA. CDR1 and CDR2 (germline): MNHEY, SVGEGT. This CDR3 region has 12 residues. CDR3 loop: CASSPGRNEQFF.

J is TRBJ2-3 and V is TRBV7-9; TCRdb selects TRBD1, and the lack of DNA leaves this call unchecked. This CDR3 spans 18 amino acids. Germline assignment: CDR1 SEHNR and CDR2 FQNEAQ (reference sequence). CDR3 in amino acids: CASSPRRPGQGSTDTQYF.

The chain carries TRBV5-1 and TRBJ1-1; TCRdb selects TRBD1, and the lack of DNA leaves this call unchecked. Germline lookup yields CDR1 SGHRS and CDR2 YFSETQ. This CDR3 region has 18 residues. CDR3 region: CASSAYPGQGIMNTEAFF.

J is TRBJ2-3 and V is TRBV20-1; TCRdb names TRBD2, which stays unverified in the absence of DNA. Germline assignment: CDR1 DFQATT and CDR2 SNEGSKA (reference sequence). CDR3 size: 15 residues. The chain's CDR3 is CSASPTAGNTDTQYF.

The chain joins TRBV5-1 to TRBJ2-3; TCRdb outputs TRBD1, but without DNA this stays unchecked. CDR1 and CDR2 from the germline V gene are SGHRS and YFSETQ. The CDR3 extends over 15 amino acids. Here the CDR3 reads CASSPDRGRADTQYF.

The V gene is TRBV12-3 or TRBV12-4, the J gene TRBJ1-6. This CDR3 is built from 14 residues. Here the CDR3 reads CASRQSSYNSPLHF.

The chain has TRBV7-6 and TRBJ2-5. Germline V lookup: CDR1 SGHVS, CDR2 FNYEAQ. This CDR3 spans 13 amino acids. The CDR3 reads CASASGFQETQYF. Looking up the rest from reference TRBV7-6 and TRBJ2-5 gives the full variable domain: GAGVSQSPRYKVTKRGQDVALRCDPISGHVSLYWYRQALGQGPEFLTYFNYEAQQDKSGLPNDRFSAERPEGSISTLTIQRTEQRDSAMYRCASASGFQETQYFGPGTRLLVL.

The rearrangement links TRBV7-2 to TRBJ2-7; TCRdb lists TRBD2, though no DNA is available to test this call. The CDR3 is 14 amino acids. CDR1 is SGHTA, CDR2 FQGNSA, per germline. CDR3 sequence reads: CASSLDEVRYEQYF.

The rearrangement links TRBV7-7 to TRBJ2-1; as DNA is missing, the TRBD1 call by TCRdb cannot be tested. The CDR3 length is 12 residues. CDR1 is SSHAT, CDR2 FNYEAQ, per germline (reference sequence). The CDR3 here is CASSPVSGTEFF. Drawing the rest from reference TRBV7-7 and TRBJ2-1, the complete variable domain is GAGVSQSPRYKVTKRGQDVTLRCDPISSHATLYWYQQALGQGPEFLTYFNYEAQPDKSGLPSDRFSAERPEGSISTLTIQRTEQRDSAMYRCASSPVSGTEFFGPGTRLTVL.